Listed below are T cell receptor beta chains from one sample, sequenced in a study of shared clonotypes between healthy human individuals. This table comes from immunoSEQ multiplex PCR, and its TCRdb copy is limited to in-frame clones, with some not included. The sample records over 400,000 clones, 90% to 97% being singletons. Input material: naive CD4+ T cells sorted from blood. The receptor source for this set is a woman aged 30 to 39 in good health. The CDR3 runs from the conserved cysteine through the conserved F or W. Fields, in order: V gene, clone size, D gene, J gene, CDR3 protein, CDR3 DNA. A D gene is named only where the DNA matches it firmly. A clone size is listed for some rows: how often the clone was seen (once, few, many), or a class if it is expanded.

>TRBV7-3|once|.|TRBJ2-7
CASSLLGGSYEQYF
TGTGCCAGCAGCTTACTTGGTGGCTCCTACGAGCAGTACTTC
>TRBV27|.|TRBD1|TRBJ1-4
CASSLRDRGEKLFF
TGTGCCAGCAGTTTAAGGGACAGGGGGGAAAAACTGTTTTTT
>TRBV5-1|.|.|TRBJ1-1
CASSSTPNTEAFF
TGCGCCAGCAGCTCTACACCGAACACTGAAGCTTTCTTT
>TRBV18|.|TRBD1|TRBJ2-7
CASSFGTASYEQYF
TGTGCCAGCTCTTTCGGGACAGCCTCCTACGAGCAGTACTTC
>TRBV5-1|once|TRBD2|TRBJ2-3
CASSLVAGASTDTQYF
TGCGCCAGCAGCTTGGTAGCGGGGGCTAGCACAGATACGCAGTATTTT
>TRBV7-6|.|TRBD2|TRBJ2-4
CASSSRTSGSRDIQYF
TGTGCCAGCAGCTCCCGGACTAGCGGGAGTCGGGACATTCAGTACTTC
>TRBV5-1|.|.|TRBJ2-2
CASSLARVRNTGELFF
TGCGCCAGCAGCTTGGCAAGGGTTAGAAACACCGGGGAGCTGTTTTTT
>TRBV7-9|.|TRBD2|TRBJ2-7
CASSLAPTGLANYEQYF
TGTGCCAGCAGCTTAGCCCCAACGGGACTAGCAAACTACGAGCAGTACTTC
>TRBV7-9|.|.|TRBJ2-5
CASSPSETQYF
TGTGCCAGCAGCCCAAGTGAGACCCAGTACTTC
>TRBV28|.|.|TRBJ2-3
CASSFPNSGNTDTQYF
TGTGCCAGCAGTTTCCCGAACTCAGGGAACACAGATACGCAGTATTTT
>TRBV19|once|.|TRBJ2-1
CASSRGSDPSYNEQFF
TGTGCCAGTAGTCGGGGCAGCGACCCCTCCTACAATGAGCAGTTCTTC
>TRBV6-1|.|.|TRBJ1-5
CASSGIREQPQHF
TGTGCCAGCAGCGGCATTCGGGAGCAGCCCCAGCATTTT
>TRBV7-2|.|TRBD2|TRBJ2-1
CASSLVRLAGVEQFF
TGTGCCAGCAGCTTAGTTAGGCTAGCGGGAGTTGAGCAGTTCTTC
>TRBV25-1|.|TRBD1|TRBJ2-2
CASSVTGDLAELFF
TGTGCCAGCAGTGTCACAGGGGACCTTGCGGAGCTGTTTTTT
>TRBV7-9|.|.|TRBJ2-7
CASSLEDHTYEQYF
TGTGCCAGCAGCTTAGAGGACCATACCTACGAGCAGTACTTC
>TRBV7-8|.|TRBD2|TRBJ2-2
CASSLLLAAGELFF
TGTGCCAGCAGCTTGTTACTAGCGGCCGGGGAGCTGTTTTTT
>TRBV28|once|TRBD2|TRBJ2-1
CASSIGGVEQFF
TGTGCCAGCAGTATCGGGGGGGTTGAGCAGTTCTTC
>TRBV12-5|.|.|TRBJ1-2
CASGFTTKGGHHNYGYTF
TGTGCTAGTGGTTTCACCACCAAGGGGGGACACCATAACTATGGCTACACCTTC
>TRBV19|.|TRBD1|TRBJ1-5
CASSYTGGASNQPQHF
TGTGCCAGTAGCTACACAGGGGGTGCGAGCAATCAGCCCCAGCATTTT
>TRBV7-2|.|.|TRBJ1-5
CASSLEGRVGNQPQHF
TGTGCCAGCAGCTTAGAGGGCAGGGTGGGCAATCAGCCCCAGCATTTT
>TRBV10-3|once|TRBD2|TRBJ2-5
CAISESGAGGTGETQYF
TGTGCCATCAGTGAGTCTGGAGCGGGAGGAACCGGGGAGACCCAGTACTTC
>TRBV18|once|.|TRBJ1-3
CASSPEGHSSGNTIYF
TGTGCCAGCTCACCGGAAGGACACAGCTCTGGAAACACCATATATTTT
>TRBV19|.|.|TRBJ1-2
CASKGSAYLYGYTF
TGTGCCAGCAAAGGTTCAGCCTACCTATATGGCTACACCTTC
>TRBV2|.|.|TRBJ2-3
CASSASYTQYF
TGTGCCAGCAGTGCGTCTTATACGCAGTATTTT
>TRBV10-3|.|.|TRBJ2-1
CAISTDYNEQFF
TGTGCCATCAGTACAGATTACAATGAGCAGTTCTTC
>TRBV6-1|once|.|TRBJ1-5
CASSGGRGGAGNQPQHF
TGTGCCAGCAGTGGTGGGAGGGGGGGCGCGGGCAATCAGCCCCAGCATTTT